The T cell receptor (beta chain) under discussion was sequenced for a study of CD8+CD57+ T cells in acquired aplastic anemia. Study background: The study obtained an average of 3.2 ug of DNA from sorted CD4+ and CD8+ cells. Read counts for CD4+ cells (from healthy donors) averaged about 10 million. Study-wide results and caveats: Patients did not significantly differ from controls in CD8+ Simpson's diversity. Found in both controls and patients were about 30 CD8+ CDR3 sequences.

There are many counts of this clonotype. Antigen: not known. The junction and the germline gene differ at one end; a read error may be behind it. Germline lookup yields CDR1 ENHRY and CDR2 SYGVKD. The CDR3 loop spans 17 amino acids. Genomic DNA served as template for TCR beta VDJ and CDR3 profiling. TCRdb analysed the reads with MiXCR anew, one entry per CDR3 protein. The sample lists 200,000 to 250,000 distinct CDR3 sequences; around 32% were seen once. This clonotype originated in a human donor in good health, serving as a control. This chain joins TRBV10-3 and TRBJ2-2; 9 nucleotides agree with TRBD1. Sequenced input: sorted CD4+, CD8+, or CD8+CD57+ T cells (not recorded which) from PBMCs. In DNA form, the CDR3 reads TGTGCCATCAGTTCGACAACAGGGGGCGCCGGCACCGAGGAGCTGTTTTTT. Protein sequence: CAISSTTGGAGTEELFF.